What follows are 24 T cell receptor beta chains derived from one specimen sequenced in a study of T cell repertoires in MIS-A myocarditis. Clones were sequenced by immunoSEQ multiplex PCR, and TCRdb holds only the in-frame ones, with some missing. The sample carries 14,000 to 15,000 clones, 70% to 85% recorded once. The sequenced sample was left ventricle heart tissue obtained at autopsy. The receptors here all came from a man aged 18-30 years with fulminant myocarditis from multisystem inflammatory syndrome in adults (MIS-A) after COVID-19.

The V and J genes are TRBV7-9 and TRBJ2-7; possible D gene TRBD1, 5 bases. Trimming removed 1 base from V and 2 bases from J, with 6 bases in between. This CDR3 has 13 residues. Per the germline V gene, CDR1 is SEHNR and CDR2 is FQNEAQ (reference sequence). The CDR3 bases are TGTGCCAGCAGCTTAGGGACAACCTACGAGCAGTACTTC. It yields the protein CASSLGTTYEQYF. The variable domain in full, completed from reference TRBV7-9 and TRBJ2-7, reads DTGVSQNPRHKITKRGQNVTFRCDPISEHNRLYWYRQTLGQGPEFLTYFQNEAQLEKSRLLSDRFSAERPKGSFSTLEIQRTEQGDSAMYLCASSLGTTYEQYFGPGTRLTVT.

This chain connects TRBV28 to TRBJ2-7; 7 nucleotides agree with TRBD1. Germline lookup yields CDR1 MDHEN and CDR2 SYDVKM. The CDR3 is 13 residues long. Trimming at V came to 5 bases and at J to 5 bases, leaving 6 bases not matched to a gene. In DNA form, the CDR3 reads TGTGCCAGCAGTCATACAGGGGCTGACGAGCAGTACTTC. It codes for CASSHTGADEQYF.

The CDR3 nucleotides are TGTGCCAGCAGCCCACGAAACTATAACACTGAAGCTTTCTTT. It codes for CASSPRNYNTEAFF. The chain carries TRBV9 and TRBJ1-1; D ambiguous. V was pared by 4 bases and J by 2 bases, with 12 bases between. Germline loops: CDR1 SGDLS, CDR2 YYNGEE. This CDR3 is built from 14 residues.

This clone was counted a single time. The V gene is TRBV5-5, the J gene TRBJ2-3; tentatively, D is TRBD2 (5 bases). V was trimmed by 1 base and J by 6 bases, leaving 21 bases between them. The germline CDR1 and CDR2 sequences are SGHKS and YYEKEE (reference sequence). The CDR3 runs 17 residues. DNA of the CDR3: TGTGCCAGCAGCTTGCAGGCTACGGTCCGGGGATCGGATACGCAGTATTTT. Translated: CASSLQATVRGSDTQYF.

The DNA for the CDR3 is TGTGCCAGCAGGCCTTCCACGTCGGGACAGGGGCGCCGAGCCATATATTTT. Translating it yields CASRPSTSGQGRRAIYF. J is TRBJ1-3 and V is TRBV7-9; 10 bases match TRBD1. Germline loops: CDR1 SEHNR, CDR2 FQNEAQ (reference sequence). The CDR3 loop spans 17 amino acids. The V segment lost 6 bases and the J segment 11 bases; nucleotides outside the gene matches: 19.

The CDR3 here is CASSPGGYNRAYEQYF. CDR3 DNA sequence: TGTGCCAGCAGTCCCGGAGGGTATAACAGAGCCTACGAGCAGTACTTC. The chain joins TRBV7-9 to TRBJ2-7; D possibly corresponds to TRBD2 (6 bases). V gave up 6 bases and J gave up 2 bases, with 20 bases separating them. Germline V gene data show CDR1 as SEHNR and CDR2 as FQNEAQ (reference sequence). The CDR3 contains 16 residues.

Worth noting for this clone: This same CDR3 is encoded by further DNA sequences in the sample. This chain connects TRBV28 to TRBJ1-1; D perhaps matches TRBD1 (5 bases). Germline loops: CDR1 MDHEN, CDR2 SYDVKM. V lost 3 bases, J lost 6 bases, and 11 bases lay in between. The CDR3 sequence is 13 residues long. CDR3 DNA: TGTGCCAGCAGTTTGTCGGGAGGGGCTGAAGCTTTCTTT. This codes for CASSLSGGAEAFF.

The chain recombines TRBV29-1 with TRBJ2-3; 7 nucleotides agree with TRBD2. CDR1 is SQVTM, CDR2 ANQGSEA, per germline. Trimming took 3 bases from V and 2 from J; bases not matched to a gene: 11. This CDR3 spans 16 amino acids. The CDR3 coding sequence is TGCAGCGTTGATGGATCTCGGCGGGAGTCCACAGATACGCAGTATTTT. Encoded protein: CSVDGSRRESTDTQYF.

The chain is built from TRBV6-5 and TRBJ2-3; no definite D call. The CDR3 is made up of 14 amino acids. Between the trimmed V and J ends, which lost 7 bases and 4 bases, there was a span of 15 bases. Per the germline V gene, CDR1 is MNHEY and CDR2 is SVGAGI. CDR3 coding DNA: TGTGCCAGCACCATAGGGCAGTTCGCAGATACGCAGTATTTT. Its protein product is CASTIGQFADTQYF.

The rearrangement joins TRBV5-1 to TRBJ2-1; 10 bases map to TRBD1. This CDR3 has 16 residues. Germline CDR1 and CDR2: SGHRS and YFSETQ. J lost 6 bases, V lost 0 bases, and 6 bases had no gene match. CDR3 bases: TGCGCCAGCAGCTTGGCCGGACAGGGGGGATTCAATGAGCAGTTCTTC. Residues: CASSLAGQGGFNEQFF.

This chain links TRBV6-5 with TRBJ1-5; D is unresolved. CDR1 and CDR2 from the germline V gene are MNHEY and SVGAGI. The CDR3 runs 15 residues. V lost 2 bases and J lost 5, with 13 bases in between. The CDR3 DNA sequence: TGTGCCAGCAGTTACAATGGAGGAGACGATCAGCCCCAGCATTTT. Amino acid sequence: CASSYNGGDDQPQHF.

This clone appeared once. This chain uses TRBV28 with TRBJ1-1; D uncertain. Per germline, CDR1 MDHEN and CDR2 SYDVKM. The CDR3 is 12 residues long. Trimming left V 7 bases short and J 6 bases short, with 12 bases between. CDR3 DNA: TGTGCCAGCACCCGAGGCATGGCTGAAGCTTTCTTT. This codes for CASTRGMAEAFF.

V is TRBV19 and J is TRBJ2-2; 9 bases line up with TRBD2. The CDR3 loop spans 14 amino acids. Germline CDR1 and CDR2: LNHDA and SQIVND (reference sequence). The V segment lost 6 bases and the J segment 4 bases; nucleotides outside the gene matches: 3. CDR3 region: CASSLREGTGELFF. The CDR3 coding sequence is TGTGCCAGTAGCTTGCGGGAGGGCACCGGGGAGCTGTTTTTT.

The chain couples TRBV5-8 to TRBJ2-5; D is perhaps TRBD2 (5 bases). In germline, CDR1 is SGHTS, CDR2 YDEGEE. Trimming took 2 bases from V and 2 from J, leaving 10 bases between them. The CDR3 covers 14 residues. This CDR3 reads CASSFGLLQETQYF. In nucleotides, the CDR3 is TGTGCCAGCAGCTTTGGACTGCTTCAAGAGACCCAGTACTTC. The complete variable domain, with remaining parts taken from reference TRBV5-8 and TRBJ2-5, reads EAGVTQSPTHLIKTRGQQATLRCSPISGHTSVYWYQQALGLGLQFLLWYDEGEERNRGNFPPRFSGRQFPNYSSELNVNALELEDSALYLCASSFGLLQETQYFGPGTRLLVL.

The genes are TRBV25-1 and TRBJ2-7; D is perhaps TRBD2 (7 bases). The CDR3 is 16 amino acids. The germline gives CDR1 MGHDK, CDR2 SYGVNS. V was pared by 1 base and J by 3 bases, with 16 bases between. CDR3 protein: CASSESGGSFGYEQYF. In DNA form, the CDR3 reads TGTGCCAGCAGTGAATCGGGGGGCAGCTTCGGCTACGAGCAGTACTTC.

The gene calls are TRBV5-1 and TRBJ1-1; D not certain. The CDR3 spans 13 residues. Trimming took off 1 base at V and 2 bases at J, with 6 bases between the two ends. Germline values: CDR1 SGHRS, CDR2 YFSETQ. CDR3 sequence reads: CASSLFINTEAFF. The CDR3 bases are TGCGCCAGCAGCTTGTTCATCAACACTGAAGCTTTCTTT.

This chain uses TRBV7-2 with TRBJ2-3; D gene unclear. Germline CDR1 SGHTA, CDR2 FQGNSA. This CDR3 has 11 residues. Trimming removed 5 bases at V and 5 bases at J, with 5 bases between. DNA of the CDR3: TGTGCCAGCAGCCCGAAAGATACGCAGTATTTT. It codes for CASSPKDTQYF.

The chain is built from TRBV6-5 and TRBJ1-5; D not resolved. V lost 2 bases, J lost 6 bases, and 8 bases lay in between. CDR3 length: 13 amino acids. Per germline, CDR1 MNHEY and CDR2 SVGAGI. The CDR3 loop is CASSYLRGQPQHF. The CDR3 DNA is TGTGCCAGCAGTTACCTCCGGGGTCAGCCCCAGCATTTT.

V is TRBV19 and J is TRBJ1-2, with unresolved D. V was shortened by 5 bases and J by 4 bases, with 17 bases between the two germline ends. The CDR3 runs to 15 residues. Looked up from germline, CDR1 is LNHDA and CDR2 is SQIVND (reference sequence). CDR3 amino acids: CASSSRTPGSYGYTF. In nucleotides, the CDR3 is TGTGCCAGTAGTTCAAGAACCCCGGGGAGCTATGGCTACACCTTC.

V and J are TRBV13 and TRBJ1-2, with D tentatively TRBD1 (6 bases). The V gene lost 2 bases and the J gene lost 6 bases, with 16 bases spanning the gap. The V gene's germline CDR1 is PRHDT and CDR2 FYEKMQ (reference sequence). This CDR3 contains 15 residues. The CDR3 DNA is TGTGCCAGCAGCTTAAACCTGCGACAGGCCGATGGCTACACCTTC. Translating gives CASSLNLRQADGYTF.

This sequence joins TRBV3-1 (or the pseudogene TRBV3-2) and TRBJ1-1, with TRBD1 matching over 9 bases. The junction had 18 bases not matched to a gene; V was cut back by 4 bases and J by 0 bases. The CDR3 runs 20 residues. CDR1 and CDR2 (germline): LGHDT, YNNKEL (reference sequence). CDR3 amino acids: CASSPYRGRVYRGLNTEAFF. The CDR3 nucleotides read TGTGCCAGCAGCCCATACAGGGGGCGCGTTTATCGGGGGTTGAACACTGAAGCTTTCTTT.

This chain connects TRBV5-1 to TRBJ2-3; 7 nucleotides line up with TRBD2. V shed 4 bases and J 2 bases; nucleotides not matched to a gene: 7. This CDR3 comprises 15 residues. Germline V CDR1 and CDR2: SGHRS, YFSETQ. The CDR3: CASSPFLAVTDTQYF. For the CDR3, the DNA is TGCGCCAGCAGCCCTTTCCTAGCGGTCACAGATACGCAGTATTTT.

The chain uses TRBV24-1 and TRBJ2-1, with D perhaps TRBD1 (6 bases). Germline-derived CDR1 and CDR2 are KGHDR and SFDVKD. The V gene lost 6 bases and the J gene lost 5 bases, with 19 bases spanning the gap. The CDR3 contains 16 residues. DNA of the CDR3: TGTGCCACCAGTTCGTATACAGGGTATCAGGACAATGAGCAGTTCTTC. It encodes CATSSYTGYQDNEQFF.

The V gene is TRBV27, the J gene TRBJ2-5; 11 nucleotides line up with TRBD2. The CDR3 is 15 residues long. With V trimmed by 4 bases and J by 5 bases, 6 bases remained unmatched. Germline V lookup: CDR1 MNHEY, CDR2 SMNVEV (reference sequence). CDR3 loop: CASSSLAGGPETQYF. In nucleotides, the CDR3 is TGTGCCAGCAGTTCATTAGCGGGGGGGCCGGAGACCCAGTACTTC.